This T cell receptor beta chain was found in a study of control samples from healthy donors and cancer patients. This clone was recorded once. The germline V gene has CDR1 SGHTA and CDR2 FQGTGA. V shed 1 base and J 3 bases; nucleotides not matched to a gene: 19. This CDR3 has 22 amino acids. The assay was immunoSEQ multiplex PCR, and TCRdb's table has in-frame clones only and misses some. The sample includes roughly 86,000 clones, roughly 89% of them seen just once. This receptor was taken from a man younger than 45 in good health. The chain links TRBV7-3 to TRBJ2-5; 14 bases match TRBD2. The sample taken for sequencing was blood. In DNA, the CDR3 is TGTGCCAGCAGCTTAAAACTTGCCCCGCGACTAGCGGGAGGGTTCGTGGAAGAGACCCAGTACTTC. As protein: CASSLKLAPRLAGGFVEETQYF.